This T cell receptor beta chain was obtained from a study of cytomegalovirus exposure and HLA in healthy donors. This CDR3 has 13 amino acids. The V gene's germline CDR1 is LNHDA and CDR2 SQIVND (reference sequence). V lost 7 bases, J lost 4 bases, and 11 bases lay in between. It was with 60 Vbeta and 13 Jbeta primers that the PCR ran. Only in-frame clones appear in the TCRdb table, and some are missing; sequencing was by immunoSEQ multiplex PCR. The repertoire includes roughly 100,000 clones, less than 85% of them detected once, and about 5% sits in the top ten. This sequence joins TRBV19 and TRBJ1-5; D is possibly TRBD1 (5 bases). This sequence originates from a woman younger than 35 in good health and CMV-seropositive. What was sequenced was PBMCs. The CDR3 loop reads CASTVGGNQPQHF. CDR3 DNA: TGTGCCAGTACCGTCGGGGGAAATCAGCCCCAGCATTTT.